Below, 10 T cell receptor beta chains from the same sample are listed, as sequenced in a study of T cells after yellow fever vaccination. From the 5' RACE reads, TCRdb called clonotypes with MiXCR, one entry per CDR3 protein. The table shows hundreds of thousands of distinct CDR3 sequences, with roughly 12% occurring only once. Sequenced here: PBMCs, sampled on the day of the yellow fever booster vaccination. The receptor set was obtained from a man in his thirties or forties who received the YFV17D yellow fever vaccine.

The CDR3 region is CASRGGMLGNTEAFF. CDR3 coding DNA: TGTGCCAGCAGGGGGGGGATGTTGGGGAACACTGAAGCTTTCTTT. The chain couples TRBV6-1 to TRBJ1-1; a possible D gene is TRBD1 (5 bases). Trimming cost V 6 bases and J 1 base, with 15 bases left between them. The CDR3 runs to 15 residues. Germline V lookup: CDR1 MNHNS, CDR2 SASEGT.

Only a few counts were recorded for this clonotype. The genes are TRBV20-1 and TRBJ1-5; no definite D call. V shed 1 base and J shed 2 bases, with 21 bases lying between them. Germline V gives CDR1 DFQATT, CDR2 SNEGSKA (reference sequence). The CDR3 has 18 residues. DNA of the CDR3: TGCAGTGCTAGAGTTTCGAGACCTCTGCTTGAGGGCAATCAGCCCCAGCATTTT. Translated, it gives CSARVSRPLLEGNQPQHF.

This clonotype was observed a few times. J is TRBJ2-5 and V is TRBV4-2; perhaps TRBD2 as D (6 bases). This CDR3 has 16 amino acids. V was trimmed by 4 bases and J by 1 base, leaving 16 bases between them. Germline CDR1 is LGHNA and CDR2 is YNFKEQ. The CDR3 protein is CASSPRTGGPQETQYF. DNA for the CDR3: TGTGCCAGCAGCCCAAGAACCGGGGGTCCCCAAGAGACCCAGTACTTC.

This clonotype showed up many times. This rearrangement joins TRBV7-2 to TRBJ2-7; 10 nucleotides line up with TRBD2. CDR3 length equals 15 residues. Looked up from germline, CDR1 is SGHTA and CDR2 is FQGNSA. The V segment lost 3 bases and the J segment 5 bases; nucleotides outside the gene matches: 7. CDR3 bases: TGTGCCAGCAGCTTTAGTCGCCTAGCGGGAGACGAGCAGTACTTC. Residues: CASSFSRLAGDEQYF.

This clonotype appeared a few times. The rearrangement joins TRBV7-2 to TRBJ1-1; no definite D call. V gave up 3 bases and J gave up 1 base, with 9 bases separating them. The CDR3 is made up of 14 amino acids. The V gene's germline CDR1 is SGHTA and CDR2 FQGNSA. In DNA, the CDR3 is TGTGCCAGCAGCTTCGGGCCGGCGAACACTGAAGCTTTCTTT. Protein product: CASSFGPANTEAFF. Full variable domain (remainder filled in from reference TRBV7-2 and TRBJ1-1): GAGVSQSPSNKVTEKGKDVELRCDPISGHTALYWYRQSLGQGLEFLIYFQGNSAPDKSGLPSDRFSAERTGGSVSTLTIQRTQQEDSAVYLCASSFGPANTEAFFGQGTRLTVV.

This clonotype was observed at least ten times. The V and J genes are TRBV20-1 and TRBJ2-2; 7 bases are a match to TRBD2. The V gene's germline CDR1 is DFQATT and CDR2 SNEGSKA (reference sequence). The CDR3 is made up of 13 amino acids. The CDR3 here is CELMGLYTGELFF. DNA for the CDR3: TGCGAGTTGATGGGACTATACACCGGGGAGCTGTTTTTT.

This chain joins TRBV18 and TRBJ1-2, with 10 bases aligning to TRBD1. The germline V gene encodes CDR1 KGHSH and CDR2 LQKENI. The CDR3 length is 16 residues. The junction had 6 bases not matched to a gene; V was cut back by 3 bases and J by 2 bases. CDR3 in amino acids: CASSPDRGLGNYGYTF. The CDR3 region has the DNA TGTGCCAGCTCACCCGACAGGGGGCTAGGGAACTATGGCTACACCTTC.

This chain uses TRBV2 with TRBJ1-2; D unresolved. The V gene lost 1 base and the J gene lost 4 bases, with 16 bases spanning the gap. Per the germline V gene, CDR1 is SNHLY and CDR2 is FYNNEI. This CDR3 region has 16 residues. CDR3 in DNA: TGTGCCAGCAGTGAAGTAGGGCAGGCTAGGAGCTATGGCTACACCTTC. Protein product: CASSEVGQARSYGYTF.

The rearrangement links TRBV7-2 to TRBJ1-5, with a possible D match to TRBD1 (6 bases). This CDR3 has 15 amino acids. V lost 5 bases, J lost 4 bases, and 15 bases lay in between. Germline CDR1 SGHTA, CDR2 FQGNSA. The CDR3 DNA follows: TGTGCCAGCAGCCAGACAGGTGGTGAGAATCAGCCCCAGCATTTT. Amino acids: CASSQTGGENQPQHF.

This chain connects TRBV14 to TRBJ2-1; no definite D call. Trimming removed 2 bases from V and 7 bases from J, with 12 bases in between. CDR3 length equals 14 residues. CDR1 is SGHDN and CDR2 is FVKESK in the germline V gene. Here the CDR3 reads CASSQNIVANEQFF. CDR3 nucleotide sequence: TGTGCCAGCAGCCAAAACATAGTAGCTAATGAGCAGTTCTTC. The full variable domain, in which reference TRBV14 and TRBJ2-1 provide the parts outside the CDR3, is EAGVTQFPSHSVIEKGQTVTLRCDPISGHDNLYWYRRVMGKEIKFLLHFVKESKQDESGMPNNRFLAERTGGTYSTLKVQPAELEDSGVYFCASSQNIVANEQFFGPGTRLTVL.